These 7 T cell receptor beta chains share one sample of origin, sequenced in a study of vaccination and CD4 T cells after COVID-19. Treatment given: approximately 9-day PBMC culture with coronavirus spike peptide pools or control peptides (ViraFEST assay). Sequenced with the Oncomine TCR Beta short-read assay was DNA taken from cultured CD4+ T cells. One entry per CDR3 protein, called by TCRdb with MiXCR from the PCR reads. The sample lists under 20,000 distinct CDR3 sequences, approximately 50% occurring once. These receptors are not linked to any known antigen. The sample taken for sequencing was CD4+ T cells from blood, cultured in vitro. Receptors originate from a human donor who had recovered from COVID-19.

DNA for the CDR3: TGCAGTGGCGGGACGTCTTACAATGAGCAGTTCTTC. Its translation: CSGGTSYNEQFF. The chain recombines TRBV20-1 with TRBJ2-1; a possible D gene is TRBD2 (6 bases). The ends were cut back, 7 bases at V and 4 bases at J, with 11 bases in the middle. The CDR3 has 12 residues. CDR1 and CDR2 from the germline V gene are DFQATT and SNEGSKA (reference sequence).

This rearrangement joins TRBV2 to TRBJ2-7, with 8 bases matching TRBD2. The trim removed 6 bases at V and 2 bases at J, leaving 6 bases unmatched. This CDR3 spans 14 amino acids. In germline, CDR1 is SNHLY, CDR2 FYNNEI. The CDR3 loop is CASRTGTSAYEQYF. CDR3 nucleotides: TGTGCCAGCAGAACCGGGACTAGTGCCTACGAGCAGTACTTC.

The gene calls are TRBV7-9 and TRBJ2-3, with 9 bases aligning to TRBD2. The junction had 14 bases not matched to a gene; V was cut back by 6 bases and J by 1 base. Germline CDR1 reads SEHNR; CDR2 reads FQNEAQ (reference sequence). CDR3 length equals 18 residues. The CDR3 DNA reads TGTGCCAGCAGTCCTAAATCGGCTAGCGGGAAGGGCACAGATACGCAGTATTTT. Translation: CASSPKSASGKGTDTQYF.

The rearrangement uses TRBV28 and TRBJ1-6; D unclear. The length of the CDR3 is 16 residues. Germline V CDR1 and CDR2: MDHEN, SYDVKM. V was clipped by 4 bases and J by 0 bases, with 10 bases between them. The CDR3 bases are TGTGCCAGCAGTTATGGCTCCAGCTCCTATAATTCACCCCTCCACTTT. Protein: CASSYGSSSYNSPLHF.

The chain joins TRBV24-1 to TRBJ1-2, with D hard to call. The CDR3 spans 13 residues. Trimming took off 4 bases at V and 6 bases at J, with 11 bases between the two ends. CDR1 is KGHDR and CDR2 is SFDVKD in the germline V gene. The CDR3 coding sequence is TGTGCCACCAGTGAATCCGTCTTCGATGGCTACACCTTC. Translation gives CATSESVFDGYTF.

The chain carries TRBV19 and TRBJ2-2; D perhaps matches TRBD1 (5 bases). CDR3 length: 14 amino acids. V shed 3 bases and J shed 6 bases, with 11 bases lying between them. Germline-derived CDR1 and CDR2 are LNHDA and SQIVND (reference sequence). Here the CDR3 reads CASSMAFRAGELFF. CDR3 nucleotides: TGTGCCAGTAGTATGGCCTTCAGGGCCGGGGAGCTGTTTTTT.

This clonotype was recorded a few times. The chain uses TRBV21-1 and TRBJ1-5. TRBV21-1 is classified as a pseudogene. This CDR3 is built from 13 residues. This CDR3 reads CDGSGPYNQPQHF. CDR3 DNA sequence: TGTGATGGGTCCGGACCTTACAATCAGCCCCAGCATTTT.